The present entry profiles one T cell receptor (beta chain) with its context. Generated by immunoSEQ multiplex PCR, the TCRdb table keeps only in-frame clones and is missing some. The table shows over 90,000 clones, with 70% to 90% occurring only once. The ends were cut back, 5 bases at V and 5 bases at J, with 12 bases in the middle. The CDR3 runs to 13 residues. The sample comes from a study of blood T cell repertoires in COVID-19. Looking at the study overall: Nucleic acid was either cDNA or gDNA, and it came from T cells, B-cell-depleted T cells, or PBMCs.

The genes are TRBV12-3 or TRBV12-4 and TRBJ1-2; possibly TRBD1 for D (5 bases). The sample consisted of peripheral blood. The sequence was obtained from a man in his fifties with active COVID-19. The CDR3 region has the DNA TGTGCCAGCAGTCGAACAGGAGATTATGGCTACACCTTC. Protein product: CASSRTGDYGYTF.